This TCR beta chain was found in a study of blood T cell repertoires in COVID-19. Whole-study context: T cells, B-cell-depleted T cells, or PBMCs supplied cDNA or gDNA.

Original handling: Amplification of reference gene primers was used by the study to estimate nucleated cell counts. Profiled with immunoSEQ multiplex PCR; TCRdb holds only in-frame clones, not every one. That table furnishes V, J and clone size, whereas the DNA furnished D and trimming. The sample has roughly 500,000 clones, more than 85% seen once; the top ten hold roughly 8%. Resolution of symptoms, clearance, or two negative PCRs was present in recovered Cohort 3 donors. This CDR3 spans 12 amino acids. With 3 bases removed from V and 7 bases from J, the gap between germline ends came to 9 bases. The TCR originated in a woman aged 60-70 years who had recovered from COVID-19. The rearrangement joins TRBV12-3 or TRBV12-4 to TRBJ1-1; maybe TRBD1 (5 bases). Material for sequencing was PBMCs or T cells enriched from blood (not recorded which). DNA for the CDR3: TGTGCCAGCAGTTTTTCCCAGGGTGAAGCTTTCTTT. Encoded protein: CASSFSQGEAFF.